Shown below are 23 T cell receptor beta chains from a single sample sequenced in a study of blood T cells in healthy people across ages. Through a sample-barcoded 5' primer and a J-beta primer mix, a second PCR was run for about 7 to 12 cycles. MiXCR, run by TCRdb on the 5' RACE reads, gives a single entry per CDR3 protein. The sample lists 750,000 to 950,000 distinct CDR3 sequences; about 53% were seen once. The sequenced material came from blood. The receptors shown here come from a man older than 75 in good health.

This chain's CDR3 is CASSQQLGQGPGAFF. The CDR3 DNA follows: TGCGCCAGCAGCCAGCAACTCGGACAGGGCCCTGGAGCTTTCTTT. The chain couples TRBV4-1 to TRBJ1-1; 8 nucleotides agree with TRBD1. There are 15 residues in the CDR3. Trimming removed 3 bases from V and 10 bases from J; junction bases left unmatched: 13. The V gene's germline CDR1 is MGHRA and CDR2 YSYEKL.

The chain employs TRBV20-1 and TRBJ2-1, with 9 bases identical to TRBD2. With 1 base clipped from V and 8 bases from J, the junction kept 9 bases outside the gene matches. Germline loops: CDR1 DFQATT, CDR2 SNEGSKA (reference sequence). This CDR3 contains 15 residues. The CDR3 bases are TGCAGTGCTAGAGGTCTAGCGGGGCCCAGGGATGAGCAGTTCTTC. As protein: CSARGLAGPRDEQFF.

On this clonotype: The junction differs from germline at one of its ends, possibly a read error. The V call is TRBV28, the J call TRBJ1-4; a weak D match, TRBD1 (6 bases). Germline V gene sequence: CDR1 MDHEN, CDR2 SYDVKM. This CDR3 spans 13 amino acids. The CDR3 DNA reads TGTGCCAGCAGTCGTGGACAGCAAGAAAAACCGTTTTTT. It is translated as CASSRGQQEKPFF.

The J gene is TRBJ1-1, the V gene TRBV19; 8 bases match TRBD1. The J segment lost 6 bases and the V segment lost 5 bases, leaving 5 bases of the junction unmatched. Germline V gene sequence: CDR1 LNHDA, CDR2 SQIVND (reference sequence). CDR3 length: 13 amino acids. In DNA, the CDR3 is TGTGCCAGTAGTGAGCACAGGGGGGCTGAAGCTTTCTTT. Translating it yields CASSEHRGAEAFF.

This clonotype was counted many times. This chain connects TRBV12-3 or TRBV12-4 to TRBJ1-1; D gene uncertain. Trimming left V 5 bases short and J 8 bases short, with 12 bases between. This CDR3 region has 12 residues. CDR3 bases: TGTGCCAGCAGTCCGGCATTGGGGGAAGCTTTCTTT. Its protein product is CASSPALGEAFF.

J is TRBJ1-1 and V is TRBV3-1; D uncertain. The germline V gene encodes CDR1 LGHDT and CDR2 YNNKEL (reference sequence). CDR3 length: 15 amino acids. Trimming stripped 1 base from V and 2 bases from J, with 11 bases between. CDR3 protein: CASSQALGLNTEAFF. CDR3 nucleotides: TGTGCCAGCAGCCAAGCATTGGGGTTAAACACTGAAGCTTTCTTT. Together with reference TRBV3-1 and TRBJ1-1, the CDR3 gives the full variable domain: DTAVSQTPKYLVTQMGNDKSIKCEQNLGHDTMYWYKQDSKKFLKIMFSYNNKELIINETVPNRFSPKSPDKAHLNLHINSLELGDSAVYFCASSQALGLNTEAFFGQGTRLTVV.

In this sample, this clonotype turned up a few times. J is TRBJ2-3 and V is TRBV7-2; D uncertain. The CDR3 runs to 14 residues. Germline V gene data show CDR1 as SGHTA and CDR2 as FQGNSA. Trimming cost V 5 bases and J 0 bases, with 9 bases left between them. CDR3 sequence (DNA): TGTGCCAGCAGCACACGTTCAAGCACAGATACGCAGTATTTT. Its translation is CASSTRSSTDTQYF.

In its sample, this clonotype was seen a few times. This CDR3 is CSARKGIFQETQYF. For the CDR3, the DNA is TGCAGTGCCCGTAAGGGGATTTTCCAAGAGACCCAGTACTTC. The chain couples TRBV20-1 to TRBJ2-5; possible D gene TRBD1, 5 bases. Germline V gene sequence: CDR1 DFQATT, CDR2 SNEGSKA (reference sequence). The CDR3 has 14 amino acids. V was trimmed by 6 bases and J by 1 base, leaving 15 bases between them.

This chain connects TRBV29-1 to TRBJ2-1; 10 nucleotides match TRBD1. The CDR3 runs 16 residues. The germline gives CDR1 SQVTM, CDR2 ANQGSEA. V was clipped by 5 bases and J by 7 bases; unmatched bases: 14. The chain's CDR3 is CSVSPGLDRGRNEQFF. DNA for the CDR3: TGCAGCGTTTCACCCGGACTTGACAGGGGGCGGAATGAGCAGTTCTTC.

The chain is built from TRBV14 and TRBJ2-5, with D perhaps given as TRBD1 or TRBD2 (5 bases each). Germline assignment: CDR1 SGHDN and CDR2 FVKESK. The CDR3 has 15 amino acids. Between the trimmed V and J ends, which lost 1 base and 2 bases, there was a span of 11 bases. CDR3: CASSQARGIQETQYF. CDR3 sequence (DNA): TGTGCCAGCAGCCAAGCCCGGGGCATTCAAGAGACCCAGTACTTC.

CDR3: CASSPGTSLAPSIQYF. Here the CDR3 DNA reads TGTGCCAGCAGCCCGGGGACTAGTCTTGCTCCTAGCATTCAGTACTTC. This chain joins TRBV5-4 and TRBJ2-4; TRBD2 agrees at 8 bases. Losses at the gene ends were 4 bases for V and 9 bases for J; bases not matched to a gene: 15. This CDR3 comprises 16 residues. CDR1 SGHNT and CDR2 YYREEE come from the germline V gene (reference sequence).

DNA for the CDR3: TGTGCCAGCAGCGACAGACAGGGAGACTTCCACGAGCAGTACTTC. Amino acids: CASSDRQGDFHEQYF. V gene TRBV6-5 combines with J gene TRBJ2-7; 7 nucleotides line up with TRBD1. The germline V gene encodes CDR1 MNHEY and CDR2 SVGAGI. The trim removed 6 bases at V and 5 bases at J, leaving 13 bases unmatched. This CDR3 has 15 residues.

The chain couples TRBV10-3 to TRBJ1-1, with 12 bases matching TRBD1. The CDR3 is made up of 17 amino acids. V dropped 3 bases and J dropped 10; count of bases not matched to a gene: 15. Looked up from germline, CDR1 is ENHRY and CDR2 is SYGVKD. This chain's CDR3 is CAISEPGQGAFKAGAFF. The CDR3 DNA reads TGTGCCATCAGTGAACCGGGACAGGGGGCTTTTAAGGCTGGAGCTTTCTTT.

V is TRBV5-1 and J is TRBJ2-1; D gene ambiguous. Trimming took 5 bases from V and 1 from J, leaving 13 bases between them. The CDR3 has 15 amino acids. Germline-derived CDR1 and CDR2 are SGHRS and YFSETQ. This chain's CDR3 is CASSLQPTSYNEQFF. The DNA of the CDR3 is TGCGCCAGCAGTCTCCAGCCCACTTCCTACAATGAGCAGTTCTTC.

This clonotype showed up just a few times. The chain links TRBV7-2 to TRBJ2-7; 8 nucleotides agree with TRBD1. Germline CDR1 is SGHTA and CDR2 is FQGNSA. CDR3 length: 15 residues. The V gene end was trimmed by 3 bases and the J gene end by 6 bases; junction bases not matched to a gene: 10. The CDR3 loop reads CASSFHPDRESEQYF. In DNA, the CDR3 is TGTGCCAGCAGCTTCCATCCGGACAGGGAAAGCGAGCAGTACTTC.

CDR3 amino acids: CASSYSGTGGRRDAYF. The CDR3, as DNA: TGTGCCAGCAGTTATTCCGGGACAGGGGGCAGGAGAGACGCGTATTTT. The chain recombines TRBV6-5 with TRBJ2-3, with 12 nucleotides matching TRBD1. Germline V lookup: CDR1 MNHEY, CDR2 SVGAGI. The CDR3 extends over 16 amino acids. Trimming at V came to 3 bases and at J to 14 bases, leaving 15 bases not matched to a gene.

This rearrangement joins TRBV30 to TRBJ2-1; D remains unclear. Germline CDR1 is GTSNPN and CDR2 is SVGIG (reference sequence). The CDR3 has 13 residues. V lost 5 bases to trimming and J lost 0 bases, with 8 bases between them. The CDR3 is CAWGESSYNEQFF. CDR3 sequence (DNA): TGTGCCTGGGGCGAGAGCTCCTACAATGAGCAGTTCTTC.

This sequence joins TRBV7-9 and TRBJ2-4; D perhaps matches TRBD1 (6 bases). TRBJ2-7 matches the DNA end more closely, so the J call is doubtful. The V gene's germline CDR1 is SEHNR and CDR2 FQNEAQ (reference sequence). The CDR3 has 15 residues. The CDR3 DNA follows: TGTGCCAGCAGCTTAGTTGTCGGGACAAACTACGAGCAGTACTTC. This translates into CASSLVVGTNYEQYF.

This clonotype was found a few times. V is TRBV5-1 and J is TRBJ2-5, with TRBD2 matching 8 bases. Germline trimming cut 2 bases from V and 1 base from J; bases unmatched to any gene: 7. CDR3 size: 16 residues. From germline, CDR1 is SGHRS and CDR2 YFSETQ. The CDR3 DNA sequence: TGCGCCAGCAGCTTCTTCGCGGGAGGCCCCCAAGAGACCCAGTACTTC. It specifies CASSFFAGGPQETQYF. The entire variable domain, with the rest obtained from reference TRBV5-1 and TRBJ2-5, is as follows: KAGVTQTPRYLIKTRGQQVTLSCSPISGHRSVSWYQQTPGQGLQFLFEYFSETQRNKGNFPGRFSGRQFSNSRSEMNVSTLELGDSALYLCASSFFAGGPQETQYFGPGTRLLVL.

The chain combines TRBV29-1 with TRBJ2-5, with 13 positions matching TRBD2. The CDR3 spans 13 residues. V lost 5 bases, J lost 11 bases, and 8 bases stayed unmatched. Germline values: CDR1 SQVTM, CDR2 ANQGSEA. The CDR3 loop reads CSVRTSGRSGQYF. The DNA of the CDR3 is TGCAGCGTTAGGACTAGCGGGAGAAGTGGGCAGTACTTC.

In DNA, the CDR3 is TGTGCCAGCAGCTCGAAGGGGTTAGTGCAGTACTTC. Protein: CASSSKGLVQYF. The chain couples TRBV7-9 to TRBJ2-5; tentatively, D is TRBD1 (5 bases). The CDR3 loop spans 12 amino acids. Deletions cut 4 bases from V and 11 bases from J, with 14 bases between. Germline CDR1 is SEHNR and CDR2 is FQNEAQ (reference sequence).

This clonotype showed up just a few times. This rearrangement joins TRBV29-1 to TRBJ1-1, with 10 bases identical to TRBD1. Germline trimming cut 7 bases from V and 3 bases from J; bases unmatched to any gene: 8. The germline gives CDR1 SQVTM, CDR2 ANQGSEA. The CDR3 sequence is 14 residues long. CDR3 sequence reads: CSGRQGAVDTEAFF. The CDR3 DNA reads as TGCAGCGGTAGACAGGGGGCGGTGGACACTGAAGCTTTCTTT. Variable domain in full (rest from reference TRBV29-1 and TRBJ1-1): SAVISQKPSRDICQRGTSLTIQCQVDSQVTMMFWYRQQPGQSLTLIATANQGSEATYESGFVIDKFPISRPNLTFSTLTVSNMSPEDSSIYLCSGRQGAVDTEAFFGQGTRLTVV.

The chain recombines TRBV20-1 with TRBJ1-5, with 7 nucleotides matching TRBD1. V trimming: 3 bases; J trimming: 6 bases; junction bases outside the gene matches: 5. There are 13 residues in the CDR3. In germline, CDR1 is DFQATT, CDR2 SNEGSKA (reference sequence). The CDR3 is CSASPTGAQPQHF. CDR3 nucleotides: TGCAGTGCTAGCCCCACAGGGGCTCAGCCCCAGCATTTT.